This T cell receptor (beta chain) was recovered during a study of low-dose radiotherapy and immunotherapy resistance in tumors. Time point: after trial treatment. Treatment of the sample: LDRT plus nivolumab, ipilimumab, low-dose cyclophosphamide and aspirin (RACIN trial). This clonotype was recorded at least ten times. The germline V gene encodes CDR1 DFQATT and CDR2 SNEGSKA (reference sequence). The CDR3 totals 13 residues. V trimming: 5 bases; J trimming: 3 bases; junction bases outside the gene matches: 3. TRAV- and TRBV-specific primers were used for first-strand cDNA, which covered alpha and beta chains. TCR amplification used roughly 18 PCR cycles, a constant-region primer and a V-primer adapter. MiXCR, run by TCRdb on the reads, gives a single entry per CDR3 protein. The sample lists some 94,000 distinct CDR3 sequences, around a fifth occurring once.

The starting material was PBMCs, obtained after low-dose radiotherapy plus immunotherapy. This TCR was recovered from a female donor with ovarian cancer. The V and J genes are TRBV20-1 and TRBJ2-2, with 7 bases identical to TRBD2. CDR3: CSAGAGHTGELFF. The CDR3 DNA follows: TGCAGTGCTGGAGCGGGACACACCGGGGAGCTGTTTTTT.